This T cell receptor (beta chain) was recorded in a study of T cells in Graves' hyperthyroidism and ophthalmopathy. The CDR3 runs to 16 residues. The ends were cut back, 0 bases at V and 10 bases at J, with 16 bases in the middle. CDR1 and CDR2 from the germline V gene are LNHDA and SQIVND (reference sequence). The TCR beta CDR3 regions underwent amplification using RNA transcripts as the source. First-round RT-PCR targeting the TCR CDR3 was performed with the HTBI primer set. TCRdb processed the multiplex PCR reads anew with MiXCR; each CDR3 protein has one entry. The sample has hundreds of thousands of distinct CDR3 sequences, around 20% seen once.

The chain links TRBV19 to TRBJ1-6; D unresolved. Input material: blood. The TCR originated in a man aged 25 to 40 with Graves' ophthalmopathy. CDR3 bases: TGTGCCAGTAGTATAGATCTTCCGCGCCTAGGATCACCCCTCCACTTT. Translated: CASSIDLPRLGSPLHF. Using reference TRBV19 and TRBJ1-6 for the parts outside the CDR3, the full variable domain is DGGITQSPKYLFRKEGQNVTLSCEQNLNHDAMYWYRQDPGQGLRLIYYSQIVNDFQKGDIAEGYSVSREKKESFPLTVTSAQKNPTAFYLCASSIDLPRLGSPLHFGNGTRLTVT.